The clone carrying this T cell receptor (beta chain) was seen a handful of times. Its antigen is unidentified. Sequencing was performed with immunoSEQ multiplex PCR; in TCRdb, only in-frame clones are kept and a portion is missing. The table lists around 100,000 clones, over 75% of them singletons. The data originate from a study of T cell responses to AZD1222 COVID-19 vaccine. Study results and limitations: Close to half of spike-specific TCRs reportedly recognize unmutated variant regions. Regions 160-218 and 743-854 dominated among vaccine-associated CD4 TCRs spanning spike. Baseline seropositivity occurred in only six AZD1222 recipients. Sampled repertoires all dated from after the peak T cell response.

Trimming left V 1 base short and J 1 base short, with 19 bases between. Germline CDR1 and CDR2: PRHDT and FYEKMQ (reference sequence). The CDR3 is made up of 18 amino acids. The starting material was peripheral blood, obtained on day 0 of AZD1222 vaccination. J is TRBJ2-5 and V is TRBV13; D may be TRBD1 (6 bases). This clonotype was sampled from an adult in good health. CDR3 region: CASSLAAWGRTTQETQYF. CDR3 bases: TGTGCCAGCAGCTTAGCGGCCTGGGGGCGCACGACCCAAGAGACCCAGTACTTC.